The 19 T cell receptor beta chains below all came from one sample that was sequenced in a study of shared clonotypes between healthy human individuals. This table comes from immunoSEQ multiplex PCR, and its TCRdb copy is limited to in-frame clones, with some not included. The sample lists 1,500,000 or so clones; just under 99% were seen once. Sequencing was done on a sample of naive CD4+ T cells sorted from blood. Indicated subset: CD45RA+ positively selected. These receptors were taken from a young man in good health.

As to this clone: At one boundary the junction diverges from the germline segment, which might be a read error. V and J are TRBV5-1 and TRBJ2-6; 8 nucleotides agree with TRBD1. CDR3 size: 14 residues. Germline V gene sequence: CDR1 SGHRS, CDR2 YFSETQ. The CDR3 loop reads CASSLSTGGNVLTF. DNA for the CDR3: TGCGCCAGCAGCTTGTCTACAGGGGGCAACGTCCTGACTTTC.

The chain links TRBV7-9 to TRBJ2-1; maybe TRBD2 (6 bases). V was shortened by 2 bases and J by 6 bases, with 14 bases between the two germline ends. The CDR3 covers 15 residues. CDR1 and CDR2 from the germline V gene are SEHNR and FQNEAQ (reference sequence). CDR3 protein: CASSLKVLAPNEQFF. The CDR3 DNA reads TGTGCCAGCAGCTTAAAAGTGCTAGCGCCCAATGAGCAGTTCTTC.

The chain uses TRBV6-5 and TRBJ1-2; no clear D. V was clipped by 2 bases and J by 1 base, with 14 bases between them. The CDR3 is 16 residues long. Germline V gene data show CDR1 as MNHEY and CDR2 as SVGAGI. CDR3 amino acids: CASSYGPSSFNYGYTF. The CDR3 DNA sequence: TGTGCCAGCAGTTACGGCCCGAGTTCATTTAACTATGGCTACACCTTC.

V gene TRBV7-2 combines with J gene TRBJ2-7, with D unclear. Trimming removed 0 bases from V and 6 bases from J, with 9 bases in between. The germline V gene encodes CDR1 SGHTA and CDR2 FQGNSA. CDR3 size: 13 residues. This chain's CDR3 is CASSLAPRSEQYF. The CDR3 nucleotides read TGTGCCAGCAGCTTAGCGCCGCGCTCCGAGCAGTACTTC. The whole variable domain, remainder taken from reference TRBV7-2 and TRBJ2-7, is GAGVSQSPSNKVTEKGKDVELRCDPISGHTALYWYRQSLGQGLEFLIYFQGNSAPDKSGLPSDRFSAERTGGSVSTLTIQRTQQEDSAVYLCASSLAPRSEQYFGPGTRLTVT.

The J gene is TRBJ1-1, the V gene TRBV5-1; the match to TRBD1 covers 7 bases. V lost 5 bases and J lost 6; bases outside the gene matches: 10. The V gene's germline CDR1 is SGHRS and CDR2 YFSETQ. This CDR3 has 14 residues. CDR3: CASRSTGTSAEAFF. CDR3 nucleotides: TGCGCCAGCAGATCGACAGGGACCTCGGCTGAAGCTTTCTTT.

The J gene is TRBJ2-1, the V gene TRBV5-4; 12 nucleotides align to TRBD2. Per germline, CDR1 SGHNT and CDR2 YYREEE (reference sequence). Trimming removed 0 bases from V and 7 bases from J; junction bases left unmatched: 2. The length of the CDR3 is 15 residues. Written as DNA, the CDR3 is TGTGCCAGCAGCTTGGGACTAGCGGGAGTTAATGAGCAGTTCTTC. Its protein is CASSLGLAGVNEQFF.

CDR3 protein: CASSDWARAYEQYF. The CDR3 DNA reads TGTGCCAGCAGTGACTGGGCTAGGGCCTACGAGCAGTACTTC. The chain has TRBV6-6 and TRBJ2-7; no definite D call. Germline V gene lookup returns CDR1 MNHNY and CDR2 SVGAGI (reference sequence). V was shortened by 5 bases and J by 2 bases, with 13 bases between the two germline ends. The CDR3 length is 14 residues.

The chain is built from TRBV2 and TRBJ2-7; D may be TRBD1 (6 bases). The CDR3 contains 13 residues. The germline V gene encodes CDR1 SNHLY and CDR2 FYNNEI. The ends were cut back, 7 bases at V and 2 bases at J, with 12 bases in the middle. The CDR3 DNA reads TGTGCCAGCAATTTACAGGGACCCTACGAGCAGTACTTC. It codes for CASNLQGPYEQYF.

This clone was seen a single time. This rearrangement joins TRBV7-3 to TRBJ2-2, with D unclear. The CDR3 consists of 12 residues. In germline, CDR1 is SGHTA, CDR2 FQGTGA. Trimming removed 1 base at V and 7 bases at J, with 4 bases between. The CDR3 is CASSLRHGELFF. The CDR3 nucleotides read TGTGCCAGCAGCTTAAGGCACGGGGAGCTGTTTTTT.

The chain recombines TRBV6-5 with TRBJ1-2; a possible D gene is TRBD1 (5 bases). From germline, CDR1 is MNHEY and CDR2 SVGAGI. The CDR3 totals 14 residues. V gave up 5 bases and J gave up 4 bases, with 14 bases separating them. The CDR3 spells CASSTGGSGYGYTF. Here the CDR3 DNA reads TGTGCCAGCAGTACCGGGGGGAGCGGCTATGGCTACACCTTC.

The CDR3 here is CASSSSLYEQYF. The CDR3 nucleotides read TGTGCCAGCAGCTCTAGTCTGTACGAGCAGTACTTC. The genes are TRBV5-4 and TRBJ2-7; D is unresolved. The CDR3 runs 12 residues. Trimming cost V 3 bases and J 4 bases, with 8 bases left between them. CDR1 and CDR2 (germline): SGHNT, YYREEE (reference sequence).

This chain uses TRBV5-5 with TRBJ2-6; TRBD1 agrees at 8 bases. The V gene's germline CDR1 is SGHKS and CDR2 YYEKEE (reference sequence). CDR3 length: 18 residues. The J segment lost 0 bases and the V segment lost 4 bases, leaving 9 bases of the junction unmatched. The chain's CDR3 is CASSHRTGWNSGANVLTF. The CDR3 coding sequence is TGTGCCAGCAGCCATCGGACAGGGTGGAACTCTGGGGCCAACGTCCTGACTTTC.

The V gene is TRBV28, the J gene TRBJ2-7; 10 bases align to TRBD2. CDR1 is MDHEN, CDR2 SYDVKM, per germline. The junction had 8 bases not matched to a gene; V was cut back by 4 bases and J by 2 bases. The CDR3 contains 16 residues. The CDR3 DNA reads TGTGCCAGCAGTTCCCCCACTAGCGGGACCACCTACGAGCAGTACTTC. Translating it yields CASSSPTSGTTYEQYF.

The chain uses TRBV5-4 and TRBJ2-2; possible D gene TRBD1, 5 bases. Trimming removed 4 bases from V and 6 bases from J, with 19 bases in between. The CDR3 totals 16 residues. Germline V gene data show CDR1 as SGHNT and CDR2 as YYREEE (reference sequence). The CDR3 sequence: CASSPPPGKSPGELFF. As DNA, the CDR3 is TGTGCCAGCAGCCCCCCCCCAGGGAAATCCCCCGGGGAGCTGTTTTTT.

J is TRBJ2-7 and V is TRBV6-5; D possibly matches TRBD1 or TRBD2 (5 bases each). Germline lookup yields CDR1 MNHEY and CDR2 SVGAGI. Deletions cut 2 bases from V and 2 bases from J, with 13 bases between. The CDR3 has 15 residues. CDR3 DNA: TGTGCCAGCAGTTACCCCGGGGACGGAACCTACGAGCAGTACTTC. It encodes CASSYPGDGTYEQYF.

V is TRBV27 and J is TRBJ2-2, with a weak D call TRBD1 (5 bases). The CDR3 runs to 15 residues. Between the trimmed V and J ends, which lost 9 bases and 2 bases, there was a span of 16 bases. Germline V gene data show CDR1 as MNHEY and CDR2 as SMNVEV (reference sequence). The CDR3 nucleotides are TGTGCCAGTAGGGGCTTGGCGATTAACACCGGGGAGCTGTTTTTT. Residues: CASRGLAINTGELFF.

DNA of the CDR3: TGTGCCAGTAGTTTCCCGACAGGCCTAGGCTCTGGGGCCAACGTCCTGACTTTC. Its protein is CASSFPTGLGSGANVLTF. The chain has TRBV19 and TRBJ2-6; D might be TRBD1 (6 bases). Trimming took 5 bases from V and 0 from J, leaving 17 bases between them. Germline-derived CDR1 and CDR2 are LNHDA and SQIVND (reference sequence). The CDR3 sequence is 18 residues long.

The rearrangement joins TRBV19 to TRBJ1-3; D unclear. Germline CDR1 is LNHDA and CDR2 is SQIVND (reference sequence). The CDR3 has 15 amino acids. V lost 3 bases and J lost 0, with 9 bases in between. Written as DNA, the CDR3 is TGTGCCAGTAGTATCGAGGGCCTCTCTGGAAACACCATATATTTT. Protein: CASSIEGLSGNTIYF. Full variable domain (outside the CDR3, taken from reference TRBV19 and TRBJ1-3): DGGITQSPKYLFRKEGQNVTLSCEQNLNHDAMYWYRQDPGQGLRLIYYSQIVNDFQKGDIAEGYSVSREKKESFPLTVTSAQKNPTAFYLCASSIEGLSGNTIYFGEGSWLTVV.

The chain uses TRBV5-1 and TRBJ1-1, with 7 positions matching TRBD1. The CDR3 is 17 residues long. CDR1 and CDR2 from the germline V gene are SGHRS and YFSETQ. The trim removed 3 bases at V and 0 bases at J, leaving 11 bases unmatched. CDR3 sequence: CASSYLTGTVMNTEAFF. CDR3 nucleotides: TGCGCCAGCAGCTATCTGACAGGGACGGTGATGAACACTGAAGCTTTCTTT. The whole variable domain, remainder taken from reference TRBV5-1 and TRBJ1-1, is KAGVTQTPRYLIKTRGQQVTLSCSPISGHRSVSWYQQTPGQGLQFLFEYFSETQRNKGNFPGRFSGRQFSNSRSEMNVSTLELGDSALYLCASSYLTGTVMNTEAFFGQGTRLTVV.